This T cell receptor beta chain was retrieved from a study of beta chain features in type 1 diabetes. This clone was recorded at least ten times. Of the isolated RNA, all was reverse transcribed, and so the sequenced material was expressed TCRB transcripts. Profiling relied on immunoSEQ multiplex PCR, and the TCRdb table lists in-frame clones only, not all of them. The sample has fewer than 200,000 clones; 8.1% are singletons. The CDR3 sequence is 12 residues long. Germline V lookup: CDR1 SGHAT, CDR2 FQNNGV. V was shortened by 1 base and J by 6 bases, with 3 bases between the two germline ends. The TCR comes from a man younger than 35 in good health. V is TRBV11-2 and J is TRBJ2-2; D remains ambiguous. Material for sequencing was central memory CD4+ T cells from blood. The CDR3 region is CASSLAAGELFF. For the CDR3, the DNA is TGTGCCAGCAGCTTAGCTGCCGGGGAGCTGTTTTTT.